This TCR beta chain was retrieved from a study of blood T cell repertoires in COVID-19. Original analysis: Reference gene primer amplification gave estimated nucleated cell counts. The repertoire was sequenced with immunoSEQ multiplex PCR; TCRdb's copy has only in-frame clones and lacks some. D and trimming come from the DNA, and the V and J calls and clone size come from that table. The table shows about 120,000 clones, with 85% to 90% occurring only once. This receptor was obtained from a woman aged 45 to 65 with acute or convalescent COVID-19. The sequencing sample was made of peripheral blood.

CDR3 sequence (DNA): TGTGCCAGCAGTGAGGACTGGAATGAAAAACTGTTTTTT. This sequence encodes CASSEDWNEKLFF. The rearrangement joins TRBV25-1 to TRBJ1-4, with unresolved D. The CDR3 consists of 13 residues. V was pared by 3 bases and J by 5 bases, with 7 bases between. Germline-derived CDR1 and CDR2 are MGHDK and SYGVNS.